These 5 T cell receptor beta chains were all obtained from the same sample, sequenced in a study of T-cell memory formation after mild COVID-19. TCRdb processed the 5' RACE reads anew with MiXCR; each CDR3 protein has one entry. The sample holds fewer than 200,000 distinct CDR3 sequences, roughly 13% seen once. What was sequenced was PBMCs or a T cell subset sorted from them (not recorded which). The receptors were gathered from a man between 18 and 35 years old who had mild COVID-19 (a few samples of this study predate the infection). Cell type and time point are not known.

This clonotype was observed a handful of times. The chain employs TRBV12-3 or TRBV12-4 and TRBJ1-2, with TRBD1 as a possible D gene (5 bases). The length of the CDR3 is 13 residues. The V and J ends lost 2 bases and 6 bases respectively, with 10 bases between them. The CDR3 is CASSLRQWNGYTF. The CDR3 nucleotides are TGTGCCAGCAGTTTACGACAGTGGAATGGCTACACCTTC.

In its sample, this clonotype was seen a few times. The V and J genes are TRBV7-9 and TRBJ2-5; no firm D call. Germline lookup yields CDR1 SEHNR and CDR2 FQNEAQ (reference sequence). Between the trimmed V and J ends, which lost 5 bases and 0 bases, there was a span of 13 bases. The CDR3 extends over 15 amino acids. The CDR3 DNA reads as TGTGCCAGCAGCCCGCGGCCGATGTACCAAGAGACCCAGTACTTC. This sequence encodes CASSPRPMYQETQYF.

This clonotype was observed a handful of times. The chain has TRBV20-1 and TRBJ1-6, with 7 bases that match TRBD1. This CDR3 comprises 17 residues. Germline V gene lookup returns CDR1 DFQATT and CDR2 SNEGSKA (reference sequence). Unmatched junction bases numbered 11, after V lost 0 bases and J lost 6 bases. CDR3 DNA sequence: TGCAGTGCTAGAGATTGGAACAGGGGAGGAACTAATTCACCCCTCCACTTT. Amino acid sequence: CSARDWNRGGTNSPLHF.

This clonotype was recorded a few times. The chain has TRBV7-2 and TRBJ2-6; no firm D call. The germline gives CDR1 SGHTA, CDR2 FQGNSA. This CDR3 comprises 15 residues. Trimming shortened V by 8 bases and J by 2 bases, and 13 bases separated the two germline ends. The chain's CDR3 is CASGRAVAGANVLTF. The CDR3 bases are TGTGCCAGCGGTCGGGCGGTCGCTGGGGCCAACGTCCTGACTTTC.

A few counts support this clonotype. The V gene is TRBV27, the J gene TRBJ2-1; TRBD2 matches at 12 bases. The CDR3 covers 18 residues. Germline V CDR1 and CDR2: MNHEY, SMNVEV (reference sequence). J gave up 1 base and V 4 bases, and 8 bases lay outside the gene matches. The CDR3 is CASSSSGGAWGSYNEQFF. The CDR3 nucleotides are TGTGCCAGCAGTTCTAGCGGGGGGGCCTGGGGATCCTACAATGAGCAGTTCTTC.